This T cell receptor beta chain appears in the sequencing data of a study of T-cell reconstitution after alpha-beta-depleted transplantation in children. General study findings and limits: Several hundred expanded graft clones reportedly gave rise to the alpha-beta T cells present about two months after transplant. Diversity of TCRbeta at day 60 was high in some patients, arising from surviving recipient T cells and thymic progenitors. A year post-transplant, T-cell counts and diversity derived mostly from newly produced T cells.

The CDR3 is 14 residues long. Germline V gives CDR1 SNHLY, CDR2 FYNNEI. V lost 1 base to trimming and J lost 2 bases, with 8 bases between them. This clonotype was detected a few times. What it binds is not known. Molecular barcoding with unique molecular identifiers was used for the TCRbeta library. TCRdb reanalysed the PCR reads using MiXCR and keeps one entry per CDR3 protein. This table holds roughly 670,000 distinct CDR3 sequences, 10% to 15% found once. This sequence was found in a girl aged 2 to 10 with congenital amegakaryocytic thrombocytopenia, due to receive a stem cell transplant. The chain joins TRBV2 to TRBJ1-2; D gene ambiguous. Sequencing used PBMCs, obtained before TCRalphabeta/CD19-depleted stem cell transplant. The CDR3 loop reads CASSEVFDNYGYTF. The CDR3 DNA reads as TGTGCCAGCAGTGAAGTCTTCGACAACTATGGCTACACCTTC.